The present T cell receptor beta chain was sequenced within a study of shared clonotypes between healthy human individuals. Study context: Donor composition was a couple of women and three men, aged 18 to 49.

At the deep level, the assay was run. The sequencing of unsorted PBMC DNA took place on ten immunoSEQ deep assay plates. Sequenced by immunoSEQ multiplex PCR; TCRdb stores in-frame clones only, minus some. In the table there are about 490,000 clones, roughly 78% of which are singletons. Genomic DNA from unsorted samples was obtained from around 88 million PBMCs (per sample). The sequencing sample was made of PBMCs. The receptor comes from a woman in her forties in good health. Some clones in this sample may be carry-over from other donors' samples.

CDR3 in amino acids: CASSPEVGTEAFF. The CDR3 DNA follows: TGTGCCAGCAGCCCCGAGGTAGGGACTGAAGCTTTCTTT. The chain links TRBV7-9 to TRBJ1-1, with D hard to call. V lost 5 bases, J lost 5 bases, and 12 bases lay in between. CDR3 length: 13 residues. In germline, CDR1 is SEHNR, CDR2 FQNEAQ (reference sequence).